This record looks at one TCR beta chain sequence and its context. Its antigen is unknown. The record originates from a study of shared clonotypes between healthy human individuals. Whole-study results and caveats: A handful of donors held 4.5% to 5% of naive CD4 clonotypes in common. Only blood was sampled; tissue repertoires likely differ.

Replicate PCRs run on sorted subsets employed 200 to 250 ng DNA, approximately 30,000 T cell genomes. The protocol was immunoSEQ multiplex PCR, while the TCRdb copy is restricted to in-frame clones and leaves out a portion. The top ten hold around 1.8% of the sample, which has roughly 2,000,000 clones, roughly 93% seen once. CD45RO negativity and positive selection for CCR7 defined naive CD8 cells, a population that excluded terminally differentiated effector memory CD45RA+ cells. The length of the CDR3 is 15 residues. Germline V gene lookup returns CDR1 MNHEY and CDR2 SMNVEV (reference sequence). The V and J ends lost 6 bases and 6 bases respectively, with 19 bases between them.

This sequence was found in a man between 18 and 35 years old in good health. Some clones in this sample may be carry-over from other donors' samples. Sequenced input: naive CD8+ T cells from PBMCs. This rearrangement joins TRBV27 to TRBJ2-3; D is tentatively TRBD1 or TRBD2 (7 bases each). The DNA for the CDR3 is TGTGCCAGCAGAAACCAGGGGGAGGGTTGGGATACGCAGTATTTT. Translating gives CASRNQGEGWDTQYF.